This passage covers 5 T cell receptor beta chains from one sample sequenced in a study of CD8 T cells in Susac syndrome. The RNA, roughly 0.45 to 1 ug, was put through reverse transcription using random hexamers. TCRdb processed the immunoSEQ multiplex PCR reads anew with MiXCR; each CDR3 protein has one entry. The table has 100,000 to 150,000 distinct CDR3 sequences, 75% to 90% seen once. Input material: CD8+ T cells from PBMCs. The source of these receptors is a human donor with multiple sclerosis.

The chain combines TRBV29-1 with TRBJ1-2; the D is unclear. The CDR3 runs 13 residues. Looked up from germline, CDR1 is SQVTM and CDR2 is ANQGSEA. V lost 2 bases and J 5 bases, leaving 12 bases between the germline ends. CDR3 sequence: CSVENRVSYGYTF. The CDR3 coding sequence is TGCAGCGTTGAAAACCGGGTCTCATATGGCTACACCTTC.

The V call is TRBV2, the J call TRBJ2-3, with 12 bases aligning to TRBD2. This CDR3 has 15 amino acids. V gave up 5 bases and J gave up 4 bases; unmatched junction bases: 4. Germline assignment: CDR1 SNHLY and CDR2 FYNNEI. CDR3 loop: CASSRGTSGPDTQYF. CDR3 DNA: TGTGCCAGCAGTCGCGGGACTAGCGGGCCAGATACGCAGTATTTT.

This clonotype was seen a single time. The chain uses TRBV7-9 and TRBJ2-3; 11 bases fit TRBD2. Trimming removed 5 bases from V and 2 bases from J; junction bases left unmatched: 6. CDR1 is SEHNR and CDR2 is FQNEAQ in the germline V gene (reference sequence). The CDR3 totals 16 residues. Here the CDR3 reads CASSTSSGGYTDTQYF. For the CDR3, the DNA is TGTGCCAGCAGCACCTCTAGCGGGGGGTACACAGATACGCAGTATTTT.

This clonotype has only a few counts. This chain links TRBV4-1 with TRBJ2-7; D remains ambiguous. CDR1 and CDR2 (germline): MGHRA, YSYEKL. This CDR3 region has 17 residues. V was cut by 1 base and J by 0 bases, with 16 bases left in between. The CDR3 reads CASSQGTEGPSSYEQYV. The CDR3 DNA sequence: TGCGCCAGCAGCCAAGGAACAGAAGGACCCTCCTCCTACGAGCAGTACGTC.

V gene TRBV6-1 combines with J gene TRBJ1-1; D uncertain. Germline V gene data show CDR1 as MNHNS and CDR2 as SASEGT. V lost 5 bases and J lost 0, with 10 bases in between. The length of the CDR3 is 14 residues. CDR3 region: CASSPSEVNTEAFF. CDR3 in DNA: TGTGCCAGCAGTCCATCGGAGGTGAACACTGAAGCTTTCTTT.